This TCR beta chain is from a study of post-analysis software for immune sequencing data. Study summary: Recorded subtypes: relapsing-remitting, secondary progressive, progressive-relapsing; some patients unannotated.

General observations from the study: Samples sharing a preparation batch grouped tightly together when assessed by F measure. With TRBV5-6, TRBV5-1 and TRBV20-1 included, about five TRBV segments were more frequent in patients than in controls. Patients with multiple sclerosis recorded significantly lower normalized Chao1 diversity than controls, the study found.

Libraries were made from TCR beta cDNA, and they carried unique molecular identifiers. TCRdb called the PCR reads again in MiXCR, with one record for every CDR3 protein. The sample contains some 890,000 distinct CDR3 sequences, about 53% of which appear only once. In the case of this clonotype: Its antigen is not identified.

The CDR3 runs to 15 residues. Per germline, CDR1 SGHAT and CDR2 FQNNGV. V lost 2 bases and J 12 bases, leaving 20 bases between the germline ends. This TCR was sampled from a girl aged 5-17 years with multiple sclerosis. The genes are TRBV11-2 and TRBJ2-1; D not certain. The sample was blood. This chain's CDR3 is CASSLKVAVPEGQFF. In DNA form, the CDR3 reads TGTGCCAGCAGCTTAAAGGTAGCAGTCCCGGAAGGGCAGTTCTTC.